This entry lists 25 T cell receptor beta chains sequenced from one sample in a study of post-analysis software for immune sequencing data (dated by TCRdb to between 2014 and 2017). Their antigen targets remain unknown. The library was generated by PCR. TCRdb names Illumina HiSeq 2500 as the instrument used. To reduce PCR and sequencing biases, unique molecular identifiers were incorporated into the TCR beta cDNA libraries. TCRdb trimmed public reads at Q25 via fastp, called clones via MiXCR and kept in-frame beta chains. Rows are combined by CDR3 protein, so each entry shows the most common genes and DNA. The table for this sample lists 740,000 or so distinct CDR3 sequences; 53% of them were counted only once. The ten largest clones take up approximately 4.5% of the sample. Beyond this particular receptor, the publication reports: Significantly higher frequencies in patients than in controls were found for about 5 TRBV segments, including TRBV5-6, TRBV5-1 and TRBV20-1.

Sample: blood. These receptor sequences come from a girl aged 10 to 17 with multiple sclerosis.

J is TRBJ2-4 and V is TRBV30, with a weak D call TRBD1 (6 bases). The assigned J gene may be wrong: the sequence end matches TRBJ2-7 better. The germline CDR1 and CDR2 sequences are GTSNPN and SVGIG (reference sequence). The CDR3 contains 12 residues. CDR3 residues: CAWARGSYEQYF. Here the CDR3 DNA reads TGTGCCTGGGCCAGGGGATCATACGAGCAGTACTTC.

In its sample, this clonotype was seen a few times. J is TRBJ1-2 and V is TRBV29-1; perhaps TRBD1 as D (5 bases). The V and J ends lost 8 bases and 0 bases respectively, with 10 bases between them. In germline, CDR1 is SQVTM, CDR2 ANQGSEA. CDR3 length equals 12 residues. CDR3 sequence: CSLGVSNYGYTF. The CDR3 nucleotides read TGCAGCCTGGGGGTTTCTAACTATGGCTACACCTTC.

The V gene is TRBV5-5, the J gene TRBJ1-5; TRBD1 matches at 12 bases. Germline assignment: CDR1 SGHKS and CDR2 YYEKEE (reference sequence). This CDR3 has 15 amino acids. J gave up 8 bases and V 2 bases, and 5 bases lay outside the gene matches. CDR3 in DNA: TGTGCCAGCAGCTTTCGGGACAGGGGGCCAGAGCCCCAGCATTTT. Encoded protein: CASSFRDRGPEPQHF.

This chain uses TRBV12-3 or TRBV12-4 with TRBJ1-2; D is perhaps TRBD1 (6 bases). Trimming left V 5 bases short and J 5 bases short, with 30 bases between. This CDR3 is built from 19 residues. CDR3 bases: TGTGCCAGCAGTCCGGAATTTTGGACAGCTTCCCCAACTGGGTATGGCTACACCTTC. Its translation is CASSPEFWTASPTGYGYTF.

Concerning this clonotype: This could be a read error, since a much larger clone is one nucleotide away. This chain uses TRBV6-4 with TRBJ2-5; D not certain. Germline CDR1 and CDR2: MRHNA and SNTAGT. V gave up 4 bases and J gave up 3 bases, with 9 bases separating them. The CDR3 totals 13 residues. CDR3 DNA sequence: TGTGCCAGCAGTGCACAGAGTGAAGAGACCCAGTACTTC. Translating gives CASSAQSEETQYF.

The chain uses TRBV29-1 and TRBJ2-3, with a tentative D call TRBD1 (6 bases). The CDR3 contains 12 residues. Trimming shortened V by 3 bases and J by 3 bases, and 7 bases separated the two germline ends. Germline-derived CDR1 and CDR2 are SQVTM and ANQGSEA. The CDR3 DNA follows: TGCAGCGTTGATGACAGGACAGATACGCAGTATTTT. This encodes CSVDDRTDTQYF.

The table lists this clonotype with a few counts. The chain recombines TRBV4-1 with TRBJ2-1, with D possibly being TRBD2 (6 bases). Germline lookup yields CDR1 MGHRA and CDR2 YSYEKL. Trimming pared 0 bases from V and 7 bases from J, leaving 25 bases between. This CDR3 spans 19 amino acids. The DNA for the CDR3 is TGCGCCAGCAGCCAAGATGGGACTCCGACTTTGGAGAGCGGGAATGAGCAGTTCTTC. Its protein product is CASSQDGTPTLESGNEQFF.

The V call is TRBV5-5, the J call TRBJ2-5, with TRBD2 matching over 8 bases. Germline lookup yields CDR1 SGHKS and CDR2 YYEKEE (reference sequence). This CDR3 spans 15 amino acids. The V segment lost 2 bases and the J segment 2 bases; nucleotides outside the gene matches: 5. The CDR3 region has the DNA TGTGCCAGCAGCTTTCAAGCGGGAGTACAAGAGACCCAGTACTTC. Its translation: CASSFQAGVQETQYF.

V gene TRBV29-1 combines with J gene TRBJ2-4; the D gene is possibly TRBD2 (6 bases). With 5 bases removed from V and 0 bases from J, the gap between germline ends came to 14 bases. Per the germline V gene, CDR1 is SQVTM and CDR2 is ANQGSEA. The CDR3 contains 15 residues. The DNA for the CDR3 is TGCAGCGTTTGGGAGGCAGGGCTAGCCAAAAACATTCAGTACTTC. It specifies CSVWEAGLAKNIQYF. Complete variable domain (other parts from reference TRBV29-1 and TRBJ2-4): SAVISQKPSRDICQRGTSLTIQCQVDSQVTMMFWYRQQPGQSLTLIATANQGSEATYESGFVIDKFPISRPNLTFSTLTVSNMSPEDSSIYLCSVWEAGLAKNIQYFGAGTRLSVL.

J is TRBJ2-7 and V is TRBV20-1; D is unresolved. Germline V CDR1 and CDR2: DFQATT, SNEGSKA (reference sequence). This CDR3 contains 14 residues. V lost 0 bases and J lost 5, with 14 bases in between. The CDR3 nucleotides read TGCAGTGCTAGAGATCGCCCCGGGCTCGACGAGCAGTACTTC. This gives the protein CSARDRPGLDEQYF.

V and J are TRBV6-2 or TRBV6-3 and TRBJ2-1, with 7 bases fitting TRBD1. The CDR3 is made up of 16 amino acids. V shed 6 bases and J 0 bases; nucleotides not matched to a gene: 8. Germline CDR1 reads MNHEY; CDR2 reads SVGEGT. CDR3 sequence reads: CASRSYRGPSYNEQFF. In DNA form, the CDR3 reads TGTGCCAGCAGATCCTACAGGGGCCCCTCCTACAATGAGCAGTTCTTC.

V usage is TRBV29-1 and J usage is TRBJ1-5; D is possibly TRBD1 (6 bases). The ends were cut back, 4 bases at V and 7 bases at J, with 14 bases in the middle. Germline lookup yields CDR1 SQVTM and CDR2 ANQGSEA. The CDR3 has 13 amino acids. The DNA of the CDR3 is TGCAGCGTTGGACAGGTTCCGGGGCAGCCCCAGCATTTT. Protein sequence: CSVGQVPGQPQHF.

This clonotype has just a few counts. This chain connects TRBV20-1 to TRBJ2-4; unclear D gene. Germline V gene lookup returns CDR1 DFQATT and CDR2 SNEGSKA (reference sequence). The CDR3 covers 15 residues. The V end lost 3 bases, the J end lost 0 bases, and 12 bases lay between the germline ends. The CDR3 bases are TGCAGTGCTAGTCAAGGAATCCTAGCCAAAAACATTCAGTACTTC. Translating it yields CSASQGILAKNIQYF.

The chain couples TRBV20-1 to TRBJ2-5, with 7 bases fitting TRBD2. The V gene's germline CDR1 is DFQATT and CDR2 SNEGSKA (reference sequence). The CDR3 runs 14 residues. J was trimmed by 4 bases and V by 2 bases; bases with no gene match: 7. The CDR3 loop is CSARRTSGGETQYF. In nucleotides, the CDR3 is TGCAGTGCTAGACGGACCTCGGGGGGAGAGACCCAGTACTTC.

The chain carries TRBV7-8 and TRBJ1-5, with TRBD1 matching over 7 bases. J was trimmed by 3 bases and V by 5 bases; bases with no gene match: 7. The CDR3 is made up of 15 amino acids. Germline CDR1 is SGHVS and CDR2 is FQNEAQ. This chain's CDR3 is CASSPPTGINQPQHF. Here the CDR3 DNA reads TGTGCCAGCAGCCCGCCGACAGGGATCAATCAGCCCCAGCATTTT.

The table lists this clonotype with a few counts. The rearrangement joins TRBV20-1 to TRBJ1-2, with 7 bases fitting TRBD1. Germline CDR1 is DFQATT and CDR2 is SNEGSKA (reference sequence). J lost 4 bases, V lost 0 bases, and 5 bases had no gene match. The length of the CDR3 is 14 residues. The CDR3: CSARDGRGIYGYTF. For the CDR3, the DNA is TGCAGTGCTAGAGATGGCAGGGGGATCTATGGCTACACCTTC.

This clonotype was observed a handful of times. The chain uses TRBV20-1 and TRBJ2-1, with no clear D. This CDR3 has 14 residues. Germline CDR1 reads DFQATT; CDR2 reads SNEGSKA (reference sequence). V dropped 0 bases and J dropped 1 base, with 7 bases sitting between them. The CDR3 region has the DNA TGCAGTGCTAGAGATAGGACGTCCTACAATGAGCAGTTCTTC. This encodes CSARDRTSYNEQFF.

This rearrangement joins TRBV5-5 to TRBJ2-1, with 11 bases identical to TRBD2. V was clipped by 2 bases and J by 6 bases; unmatched bases: 7. The CDR3 length is 16 residues. Germline lookup yields CDR1 SGHKS and CDR2 YYEKEE (reference sequence). The CDR3 sequence is CASSFAPGTSGNEQFF. The CDR3 region has the DNA TGTGCCAGCAGCTTCGCCCCCGGGACTAGCGGCAATGAGCAGTTCTTC.

V gene TRBV5-5 combines with J gene TRBJ2-5, with TRBD1 as a possible D gene (5 bases). TRBJ2-7 matches the DNA end more closely, so the J call is doubtful. The CDR3 consists of 15 residues. CDR1 SGHKS and CDR2 YYEKEE come from the germline V gene (reference sequence). The CDR3: CASSPTRQGLSEQYF. CDR3 DNA sequence: TGTGCCAGCAGCCCGACCCGGCAGGGTCTCTCCGAGCAGTACTTC.

The chain uses TRBV11-2 and TRBJ2-3, with unresolved D. V was clipped by 2 bases and J by 3 bases, with 9 bases between them. CDR3 length: 14 residues. The germline V gene has CDR1 SGHAT and CDR2 FQNNGV. This CDR3 is CASSLYSATDTQYF. As DNA, the CDR3 is TGTGCCAGCAGCTTATATTCCGCGACAGATACGCAGTATTTT.

This clonotype has just a few counts. The chain combines TRBV9 with TRBJ2-7, with 9 bases matching TRBD2. With 0 bases clipped from V and 3 bases from J, the junction kept 4 bases outside the gene matches. Germline V CDR1 and CDR2: SGDLS, YYNGEE. This CDR3 is built from 15 residues. CDR3 protein: CASSVGSGGFYEQYF. The CDR3 coding sequence is TGTGCCAGCAGCGTAGGGAGCGGGGGGTTCTACGAGCAGTACTTC.

This clonotype has more than one count but fewer than ten. The rearrangement joins TRBV12-3 or TRBV12-4 to TRBJ2-4; TRBD1 might be the D (7 bases). V lost 8 bases to trimming and J lost 2 bases, with 10 bases between them. The CDR3 has 13 residues. CDR3 residues: CASAGGSKNIQYF. The CDR3 DNA sequence: TGTGCCAGCGCAGGGGGGTCCAAAAACATTCAGTACTTC.

This clonotype was counted between two and nine times. The V and J genes are TRBV6-5 and TRBJ2-7; D unresolved. The V end lost 5 bases, the J end lost 6 bases, and 11 bases lay between the germline ends. This CDR3 has 12 residues. Germline CDR1 is MNHEY and CDR2 is SVGAGI. The CDR3 DNA reads as TGTGCCAGCAGTAACCTCGTGGGCGAGCAGTACTTC. Its protein is CASSNLVGEQYF.

V is TRBV10-3 and J is TRBJ2-2; D is unresolved. Trimming cost V 10 bases and J 0 bases, with 12 bases left between them. CDR3 length: 14 amino acids. In germline, CDR1 is ENHRY, CDR2 SYGVKD. CDR3 residues: CASQINSNTGELFF. In DNA form, the CDR3 reads TGTGCCAGCCAGATCAATTCGAACACCGGGGAGCTGTTTTTT.

The rearrangement uses TRBV20-1 and TRBJ1-2; possible D gene TRBD1, 5 bases. This CDR3 is built from 13 residues. Per germline, CDR1 DFQATT and CDR2 SNEGSKA (reference sequence). V was clipped by 3 bases and J by 4 bases, with 12 bases between them. The CDR3 protein is CSASPTVSYGYTF. The CDR3 DNA reads as TGCAGTGCTAGCCCGACAGTGTCCTATGGCTACACCTTC.